This TCR beta chain was profiled in a study of T cells in Graves' hyperthyroidism and ophthalmopathy. Points from the study as a whole: Most expanded thyroid clonotypes above 0.001 recurred in blood.

The CDR3 length is 17 residues. Trimming removed 2 bases from V and 1 base from J; junction bases left unmatched: 8. Germline V gene lookup returns CDR1 MDHEN and CDR2 SYDVKM. An absence of ophthalmopathy progression within 18 months meant stable Graves' hyperthyroidism. Patients having uncontrolled infection, another autoimmune disease, pregnancy or lactation were not included. In this sample, this clonotype turned up many times. Its antigen is currently unknown. Regions amplified from RNA transcripts were the TCR beta CDR3 regions. First-round RT-PCR with HTBI primers amplified the TCR CDR3 region. One entry per CDR3 protein results from TCRdb running MiXCR on the multiplex PCR reads. The sample holds about 210,000 distinct CDR3 sequences, over 15% seen once.

The chain joins TRBV28 to TRBJ1-1; 9 bases fit TRBD1. This clonotype was sampled from a man aged 45-60 years with Graves' hyperthyroidism. The sequenced sample was blood. Written as DNA, the CDR3 is TGTGCCAGCAGTTTAAACACTTGGGGACAGGGGAACACTGAAGCTTTCTTT. Its translation: CASSLNTWGQGNTEAFF.